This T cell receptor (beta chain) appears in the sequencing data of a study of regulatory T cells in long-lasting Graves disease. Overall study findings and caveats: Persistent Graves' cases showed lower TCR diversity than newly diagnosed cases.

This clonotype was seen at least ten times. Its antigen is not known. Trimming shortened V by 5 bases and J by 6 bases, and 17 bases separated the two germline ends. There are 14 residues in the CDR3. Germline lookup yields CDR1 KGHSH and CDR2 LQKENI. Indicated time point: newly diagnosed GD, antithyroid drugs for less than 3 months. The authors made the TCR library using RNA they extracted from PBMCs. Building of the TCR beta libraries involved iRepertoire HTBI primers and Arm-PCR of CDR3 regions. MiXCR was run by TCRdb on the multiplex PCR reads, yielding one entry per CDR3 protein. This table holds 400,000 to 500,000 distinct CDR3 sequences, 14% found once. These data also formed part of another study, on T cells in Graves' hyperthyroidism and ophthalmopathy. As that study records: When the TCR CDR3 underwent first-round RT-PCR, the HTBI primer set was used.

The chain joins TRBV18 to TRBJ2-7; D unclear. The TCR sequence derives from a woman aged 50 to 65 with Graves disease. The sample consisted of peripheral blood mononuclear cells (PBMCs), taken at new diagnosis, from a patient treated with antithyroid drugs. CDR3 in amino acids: CASSAERVGPEQYF. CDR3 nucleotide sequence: TGTGCCAGCTCAGCCGAGCGTGTGGGCCCCGAGCAGTACTTC. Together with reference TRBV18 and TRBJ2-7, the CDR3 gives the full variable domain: NAGVMQNPRHLVRRRGQEARLRCSPMKGHSHVYWYRQLPEEGLKFMVYLQKENIIDESGMPKERFSAEFPKEGPSILRIQQVVRGDSAAYFCASSAERVGPEQYFGPGTRLTVT.